Shown below are 25 T cell receptor beta chains from a single sample sequenced in a study of shared clonotypes between healthy human individuals. Using immunoSEQ multiplex PCR, the repertoire was profiled, and TCRdb retains in-frame clones only, with some absent. Altogether about 1.1 million clones are present, approximately 77% being singletons, with the ten largest covering approximately 0.95%. Sequenced input: memory CD4+ T cells from PBMCs. Documented subset: CD45RA-negative fraction. These receptors were taken from a man aged 18 to 35 in good health. Some clones in this sample may be carry-over from other donors' samples.

The table lists this clone with a count of one. The gene calls are TRBV7-3 and TRBJ2-1; weak D call: TRBD2 (7 bases). V lost 1 base and J 3 bases, leaving 10 bases between the germline ends. CDR1 SGHTA and CDR2 FQGTGA come from the germline V gene. The CDR3 length is 15 residues. CDR3: CASSLKGGLYNEQFF. The CDR3 nucleotides are TGTGCCAGCAGCTTAAAGGGGGGGCTCTACAATGAGCAGTTCTTC. Drawing the rest from reference TRBV7-3 and TRBJ2-1, the complete variable domain is GAGVSQTPSNKVTEKGKYVELRCDPISGHTALYWYRQSLGQGPEFLIYFQGTGAADDSGLPNDRFFAVRPEGSVSTLKIQRTERGDSAVYLCASSLKGGLYNEQFFGPGTRLTVL.

The DNA for the CDR3 is TGTGCCAGCAGCCCTCTAGGAGGGAGTCAGACCCAGTACTTC. Protein product: CASSPLGGSQTQYF. The chain links TRBV14 to TRBJ2-5; a possible D gene is TRBD2 (6 bases). Trimming shortened V by 4 bases and J by 6 bases, and 15 bases separated the two germline ends. Germline V gives CDR1 SGHDN, CDR2 FVKESK. The CDR3 has 14 amino acids.

This chain links TRBV13 with TRBJ2-3; 11 nucleotides match TRBD2. CDR1 and CDR2 (germline): PRHDT, FYEKMQ (reference sequence). V dropped 5 bases and J dropped 8; count of bases not matched to a gene: 9. The CDR3 loop spans 15 amino acids. As DNA, the CDR3 is TGTGCCAGCAGCCTCCCCGGGACTAGCGGTGTTACGCAGTATTTT. Protein product: CASSLPGTSGVTQYF. Full variable domain (missing parts from reference TRBV13 and TRBJ2-3): AAGVIQSPRHLIKEKRETATLKCYPIPRHDTVYWYQQGPGQDPQFLISFYEKMQSDKGSIPDRFSAQQFSDYHSELNMSSLELGDSALYFCASSLPGTSGVTQYFGPGTRLTVL.

The gene calls are TRBV29-1 and TRBJ2-7, with 9 bases that match TRBD2. This CDR3 is 13 amino acids long. The V segment lost 4 bases and the J segment 6 bases; nucleotides outside the gene matches: 7. Germline CDR1 reads SQVTM; CDR2 reads ANQGSEA. CDR3 nucleotide sequence: TGCAGCGTTGGACTAGCGGCGGGGTCCGAGCAGTACTTC. This codes for CSVGLAAGSEQYF.

This rearrangement joins TRBV4-1 to TRBJ1-1; unclear D gene. The germline V gene has CDR1 MGHRA and CDR2 YSYEKL. The CDR3 runs 17 residues. V shed 4 bases and J shed 4 bases, with 22 bases lying between them. The CDR3 sequence is CASSLTPGPYSGTEAFF. CDR3 DNA: TGCGCCAGCAGCCTTACCCCCGGACCCTACTCGGGCACTGAAGCTTTCTTT.

V usage is TRBV27 and J usage is TRBJ2-1; D is ambiguous. This CDR3 has 14 residues. Germline values: CDR1 MNHEY, CDR2 SMNVEV (reference sequence). The V gene lost 4 bases and the J gene lost 9 bases, with 16 bases spanning the gap. The CDR3, as DNA: TGTGCCAGCAGTTCCCCAATCCGGACGCGTGAGCAGTTCTTC. This translates into CASSSPIRTREQFF.

The chain recombines TRBV2 with TRBJ1-3; TRBD1 aligns across 8 bases. Germline lookup yields CDR1 SNHLY and CDR2 FYNNEI. With 7 bases clipped from V and 16 bases from J, the junction kept 9 bases outside the gene matches. This CDR3 contains 11 residues. The CDR3 bases are TGTGCCAGCACTGCAGGGGGCATCGGGTATTTT. Amino acids: CASTAGGIGYF.

V gene TRBV4-3 combines with J gene TRBJ1-1; D possibly corresponds to TRBD1 (6 bases). Trimming shortened V by 0 bases and J by 8 bases, and 13 bases separated the two germline ends. This CDR3 is 14 amino acids long. CDR1 and CDR2 (germline): LGHNA, YSLEER. The CDR3 DNA reads as TGCGCCAGCAGCCAAGATCATCGGGGGGCCGAAGCTTTCTTT. Translation gives CASSQDHRGAEAFF.

The V gene is TRBV7-2, the J gene TRBJ1-1, with D possibly matching TRBD1 (6 bases). The V end was cut by 5 bases, the J end by 7 bases, with 23 bases between. Germline V CDR1 and CDR2: SGHTA, FQGNSA. The CDR3 consists of 16 residues. CDR3: CASSPQQGSGTDEAFF. The CDR3 DNA sequence: TGTGCCAGCAGCCCACAACAGGGTTCGGGAACTGATGAAGCTTTCTTT.

V and J are TRBV5-6 and TRBJ2-2; D possibly corresponds to TRBD2 (6 bases). Deletions cut 0 bases from V and 1 base from J, with 7 bases between. Germline CDR1 reads SGHDT; CDR2 reads YYEEEE. The CDR3 sequence is 15 residues long. The CDR3 here is CASSLAGGNTGELFF. The CDR3 nucleotides are TGTGCCAGCAGCTTGGCCGGGGGGAACACCGGGGAGCTGTTTTTT.

The chain combines TRBV18 with TRBJ2-7; D gene unclear. Trimming shortened V by 5 bases and J by 1 base, and 12 bases separated the two germline ends. The germline CDR1 and CDR2 sequences are KGHSH and LQKENI. The CDR3 covers 14 residues. For the CDR3, the DNA is TGTGCCAGCTCAACCAACAGTGATTCCTACGAGCAGTACTTC. As protein: CASSTNSDSYEQYF.

This chain connects TRBV11-2 to TRBJ1-1; 8 bases agree with TRBD1. This CDR3 contains 14 residues. Per germline, CDR1 SGHAT and CDR2 FQNNGV. Trimming removed 4 bases from V and 10 bases from J; junction bases left unmatched: 11. The CDR3 here is CASSYGTGGLVAFF. CDR3 coding DNA: TGTGCCAGCAGCTACGGGACAGGAGGATTAGTAGCTTTCTTT. Looking up the rest from reference TRBV11-2 and TRBJ1-1 gives the full variable domain: EAGVAQSPRYKIIEKRQSVAFWCNPISGHATLYWYQQILGQGPKLLIQFQNNGVVDDSQLPKDRFSAERLKGVDSTLKIQPAKLEDSAVYLCASSYGTGGLVAFFGQGTRLTVV.

The table lists this clone with a count of one. This sequence joins TRBV2 and TRBJ1-4; D is uncertain. The CDR3 loop spans 15 amino acids. Trimming left V 7 bases short and J 8 bases short, with 20 bases between. The germline V gene has CDR1 SNHLY and CDR2 FYNNEI. The CDR3 loop reads CASNLSGPREEKLFF. The CDR3 DNA is TGTGCCAGCAACTTATCCGGGCCCCGAGAGGAAAAACTGTTTTTT. Complete variable domain (other parts from reference TRBV2 and TRBJ1-4): EPEVTQTPSHQVTQMGQEVILRCVPISNHLYFYWYRQILGQKVEFLVSFYNNEISEKSEIFDDQFSVERPDGSNFTLKIRSTKLEDSAMYFCASNLSGPREEKLFFGSGTQLSVL.

V usage is TRBV28 and J usage is TRBJ2-5, with D tentatively TRBD1 (5 bases). CDR1 and CDR2 from the germline V gene are MDHEN and SYDVKM. The CDR3 totals 13 residues. V lost 3 bases to trimming and J lost 7 bases, with 12 bases between them. CDR3 nucleotides: TGTGCCAGCAGTTTCGACAGAGTCGGGACCCAGTACTTC. Amino acid sequence: CASSFDRVGTQYF.

This clone has only one observation. The gene calls are TRBV5-1 and TRBJ1-1; the D is unclear. V lost 1 base and J 2 bases, leaving 9 bases between the germline ends. CDR1 is SGHRS and CDR2 is YFSETQ in the germline V gene. The CDR3 is 14 residues long. CDR3 amino acids: CASSLQNLNTEAFF. The CDR3 DNA reads as TGCGCCAGCAGCTTGCAGAACCTCAACACTGAAGCTTTCTTT.

This chain links TRBV27 with TRBJ1-1; no firm D call. Germline CDR1 is MNHEY and CDR2 is SMNVEV (reference sequence). The germline V and J ends were trimmed by 5 bases and 0 bases, with 13 bases remaining between them. The CDR3 spans 15 residues. CDR3 amino acids: CASSDQTFMNTEAFF. CDR3 DNA sequence: TGTGCCAGCAGTGATCAGACATTTATGAACACTGAAGCTTTCTTT.

The chain uses TRBV5-1 and TRBJ2-1; TRBD2 aligns across 10 bases. CDR1 is SGHRS, CDR2 YFSETQ, per germline. V dropped 1 base and J dropped 5; count of bases not matched to a gene: 3. This CDR3 is built from 15 residues. CDR3 amino acids: CASSLPLAGDNEQFF. DNA for the CDR3: TGCGCCAGCAGCTTGCCGCTAGCGGGAGACAATGAGCAGTTCTTC.

The rearrangement links TRBV7-9 to TRBJ1-3; 7 nucleotides line up with TRBD1. Trimming took 4 bases from V and 0 from J; bases not matched to a gene: 3. The CDR3 covers 15 residues. Germline CDR1 reads SEHNR; CDR2 reads FQNEAQ (reference sequence). The CDR3 DNA follows: TGTGCCAGCAGCTCGGGACAGAGCTCTGGAAACACCATATATTTT. Translation: CASSSGQSSGNTIYF.

This clone has a single count. This chain joins TRBV5-1 and TRBJ2-4; 7 bases align to TRBD1. Germline V gene sequence: CDR1 SGHRS, CDR2 YFSETQ. V shed 0 bases, J shed 5 bases, and the junction held 8 bases outside the gene matches. The CDR3 length is 16 residues. The CDR3 loop reads CASSLEVTGPQNIQYF. The CDR3 DNA sequence: TGCGCCAGCAGCTTGGAGGTGACAGGGCCACAAAACATTCAGTACTTC.

This clone came up once. The same CDR3 arises from other DNA sequences in this sample as well. J is TRBJ1-2 and V is TRBV5-1; D remains unclear. The CDR3 runs to 13 residues. The V end was cut by 0 bases, the J end by 3 bases, with 6 bases between. The V gene's germline CDR1 is SGHRS and CDR2 YFSETQ. The CDR3 reads CASSLGRDYGYTF. In nucleotides, the CDR3 is TGCGCCAGCAGCTTGGGAAGGGACTATGGCTACACCTTC.

A few counts support this clone. This chain connects TRBV7-3 to TRBJ1-1, with D hard to call. The V end was cut by 2 bases, the J end by 1 base, with 5 bases between. The CDR3 contains 13 residues. In germline, CDR1 is SGHTA, CDR2 FQGTGA. CDR3 DNA sequence: TGTGCCAGCAGCTTATTCGAGAACACTGAAGCTTTCTTT. It encodes CASSLFENTEAFF.

V gene TRBV19 combines with J gene TRBJ1-5; D possibly corresponds to TRBD1 (5 bases). In germline, CDR1 is LNHDA, CDR2 SQIVND (reference sequence). The V end was cut by 9 bases, the J end by 1 base, with 25 bases between. CDR3 size: 18 residues. CDR3 DNA: TGTGCCAGCAGTTTCCGGGAGGGGTACCGGCAAAGCAATCAGCCCCAGCATTTT. As protein: CASSFREGYRQSNQPQHF.

This clone was recorded only once. The chain carries TRBV7-6 and TRBJ2-3; the D gene is possibly TRBD2 (6 bases). Germline V CDR1 and CDR2: SGHVS, FNYEAQ. The CDR3 covers 15 residues. The ends were cut back, 5 bases at V and 4 bases at J, with 16 bases in the middle. As DNA, the CDR3 is TGTGCCAGCAGCAGGGATTCGCGGGGCGCAGATACGCAGTATTTT. This encodes CASSRDSRGADTQYF. The complete variable domain, with remaining parts taken from reference TRBV7-6 and TRBJ2-3, reads GAGVSQSPRYKVTKRGQDVALRCDPISGHVSLYWYRQALGQGPEFLTYFNYEAQQDKSGLPNDRFSAERPEGSISTLTIQRTEQRDSAMYRCASSRDSRGADTQYFGPGTRLTVL.

This clone was found once. The V gene is TRBV14, the J gene TRBJ2-7; D may be TRBD2 (7 bases). Trimming shortened V by 2 bases and J by 3 bases, and 14 bases separated the two germline ends. CDR1 and CDR2 (germline): SGHDN, FVKESK. The CDR3 runs 15 residues. CDR3 DNA sequence: TGTGCCAGCAGCCAATTCCGGGGGGCTTACTACGAGCAGTACTTC. This codes for CASSQFRGAYYEQYF.

The chain couples TRBV28 to TRBJ2-1, with a weak D call TRBD2 (6 bases). The CDR3 extends over 15 amino acids. Trimming took off 4 bases at V and 4 bases at J, with 14 bases between the two ends. From germline, CDR1 is MDHEN and CDR2 SYDVKM. CDR3 bases: TGTGCCAGCAGTTCAGGCGGGATTAGATACAATGAGCAGTTCTTC. It specifies CASSSGGIRYNEQFF.